This entry features one T cell receptor beta chain sequence. The sample originates from a study of blood T cell repertoires in COVID-19. In the study overall: From the United States, Italy and Spain came samples of acute and convalescent COVID-19.

The CDR3 is 19 residues long. Authors' methods: Using reference gene primer amplification, nucleated cell counts were estimated. The protocol was immunoSEQ multiplex PCR, while the TCRdb copy is restricted to in-frame clones and leaves out a portion. V, J and clone size are taken as reported in that table, and D and trimming were inferred from the DNA itself. The sample lists about 490,000 clones; over 75% were seen once. V and J are TRBV21-1 and TRBJ2-7; TRBD2 is taken as the D call from the table, unchecked against the DNA. TRBV21-1 is described as a pseudogene. This TCR was recovered from a human donor in a cohort sampled during active COVID-19. The sequencing sample was made of peripheral blood. CDR3 in amino acids: CASSKGSTSGRNHSYEQYF. DNA of the CDR3: TGTGCCAGCAGCAAAGGATCGACTAGCGGGAGAAACCACTCCTACGAGCAGTACTTC.